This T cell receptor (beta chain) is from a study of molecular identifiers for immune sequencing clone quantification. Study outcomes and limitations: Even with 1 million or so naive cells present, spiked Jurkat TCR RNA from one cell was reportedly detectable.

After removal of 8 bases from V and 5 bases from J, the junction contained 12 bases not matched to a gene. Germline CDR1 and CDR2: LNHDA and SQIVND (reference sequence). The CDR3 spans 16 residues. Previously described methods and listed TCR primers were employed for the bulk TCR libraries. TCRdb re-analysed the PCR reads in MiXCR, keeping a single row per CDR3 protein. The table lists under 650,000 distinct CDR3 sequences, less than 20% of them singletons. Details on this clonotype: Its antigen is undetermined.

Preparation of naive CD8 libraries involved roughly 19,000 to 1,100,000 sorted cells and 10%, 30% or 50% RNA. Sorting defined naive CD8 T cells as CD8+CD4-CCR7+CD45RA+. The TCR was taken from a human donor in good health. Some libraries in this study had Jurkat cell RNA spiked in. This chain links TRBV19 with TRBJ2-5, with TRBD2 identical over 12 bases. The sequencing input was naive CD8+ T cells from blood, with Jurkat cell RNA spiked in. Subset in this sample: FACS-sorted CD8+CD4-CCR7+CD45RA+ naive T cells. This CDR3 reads CASHSSRTSGIETQYF. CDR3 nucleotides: TGTGCCAGTCATTCTTCTAGGACTAGCGGGATCGAGACCCAGTACTTC.